The rows below give T cell receptor beta chains drawn from one sample of a study of blood T cell repertoires in COVID-19. The assay was immunoSEQ multiplex PCR, and TCRdb's table has in-frame clones only and misses some. This repertoire shows around 300,000 clones, over 80% found once; its top ten account for about 4.7%. The sample was PBMCs or T cells enriched from blood (not recorded which). The origin of the receptors is a man aged 25 to 45 who had recovered from COVID-19. CDR3s include the opening cysteine and the closing phenylalanine or tryptophan. Each record gives: V gene, CDR3 protein.

v_gene: TRBV28
CDR3aa: CASSLPGLAVNTGELFF

v_gene: TRBV19
CDR3aa: CASSIGGGWVENTEAFF

v_gene: TRBV7-3
CDR3aa: CASSFGGGEQYF

v_gene: TRBV6-6
CDR3aa: CASSWAGINEQFF

v_gene: TRBV6-2/TRBV6-3
CDR3aa: CASSNHRQNNEQFF

v_gene: TRBV27
CDR3aa: CASSDSGVFGNTIYF

v_gene: TRBV28
CDR3aa: CASSMTPSNEKLFF

v_gene: TRBV5-1
CDR3aa: CASSRKGPYNEQFF

v_gene: TRBV30
CDR3aa: CAWRKALAGGYTF

v_gene: TRBV4-1
CDR3aa: CASSRLGRGPLQHSYEQYF

v_gene: TRBV19
CDR3aa: CASSRGNLRSGNSPLHF

v_gene: TRBV10-1
CDR3aa: CASSESGGAYYNEQFF

v_gene: TRBV7-2
CDR3aa: CASSLEGTAFSGNTIYF

v_gene: TRBV10-3
CDR3aa: CAISDDREKLFF

v_gene: TRBV5-4
CDR3aa: CASSLAPNRRGGYNEQFF

v_gene: TRBV9
CDR3aa: CASSAQIMANEKLFF

v_gene: TRBV27
CDR3aa: CASSLKLAGHEQYF

v_gene: TRBV6-2/TRBV6-3
CDR3aa: CASSYGPAGVTNEKLFF

v_gene: TRBV4-1
CDR3aa: CASREGAGSPEKLFF

v_gene: TRBV3-1/TRBV3-2
CDR3aa: CASSHSATRTGLHYEQYF

v_gene: TRBV5-4
CDR3aa: CASLSQGAQVYGYTF

v_gene: TRBV30
CDR3aa: CAWDRGSIGTIYF

v_gene: TRBV24-1
CDR3aa: CATSDSREFQETQYF

v_gene: TRBV7-2
CDR3aa: CASSLGAGPGNTIYF

v_gene: TRBV6-5
CDR3aa: CASSYFDRVTEAFF

v_gene: TRBV5-1
CDR3aa: CASSLQGEPNTGELFF

v_gene: TRBV11-3
CDR3aa: CASSSTPDRRGLFF

v_gene: TRBV7-8
CDR3aa: CASSSGQFKYEQYF

v_gene: TRBV5-1
CDR3aa: CASSSLDGVNTEAFF

v_gene: TRBV7-9
CDR3aa: CASSRASDNSPLHF

v_gene: TRBV20-1
CDR3aa: CSAFRDTTQYF

v_gene: TRBV4-1
CDR3aa: CASSQDPGPHSNQPQHF

v_gene: TRBV4-1
CDR3aa: CASSQDPRGGIGDTQYF

v_gene: TRBV11-2
CDR3aa: CASSLGRGPLTDTQYF

v_gene: TRBV4-1
CDR3aa: CASSQASGLVNSPLHF

v_gene: TRBV2
CDR3aa: CASSTYRGTWGVGTEAFF

v_gene: TRBV12-3/TRBV12-4
CDR3aa: CASRLQDEAFF

v_gene: TRBV5-1
CDR3aa: CASSSQGETQYF

v_gene: TRBV25-1
CDR3aa: CASSEIGLAGLTDTQYF

v_gene: TRBV2
CDR3aa: CASSDPRGVRGYTF

v_gene: TRBV18
CDR3aa: CASSPLSSGNTGELFF

v_gene: TRBV12-5
CDR3aa: CASGLGQGVTTGELFF

v_gene: TRBV30
CDR3aa: CAWGLAGAETQYF

v_gene: TRBV18
CDR3aa: CASSPGQGSYEQYF

v_gene: TRBV5-1
CDR3aa: CASSLGQGANTGELFF